This TCR beta chain was documented in a study of shared clonotypes between healthy human individuals. TCRdb keeps only in-frame clones here, not all; method: immunoSEQ multiplex PCR. The sample records around 640,000 clones, roughly 95% being singletons. CD8 cells regarded as naive lacked CD45RO, were positively chosen for CCR7, and omitted terminally differentiated effector memory CD45RA+ cells. The germline gives CDR1 MDHEN, CDR2 SYDVKM. There are 12 residues in the CDR3. Trimming took 7 bases from V and 5 from J, leaving 11 bases between them. This receptor was identified in a woman aged 30 to 39 in good health. The chain is built from TRBV28 and TRBJ1-1; unclear D gene. Material: naive CD8+ T cells sorted from blood. CDR3 sequence: CASNRERTEAFF. CDR3 nucleotide sequence: TGTGCCAGCAACCGGGAGAGGACTGAAGCTTTCTTT.